These 27 T cell receptor beta chains came from one sample sequenced in a study of T cells after yellow fever vaccination. Each CDR3 protein gets one entry after TCRdb re-called the 5' RACE reads with MiXCR. The sample includes 300,000 to 350,000 distinct CDR3 sequences, 3.5% to 5% of them seen just once. Sequencing was performed on PBMCs, taken 15 days after the yellow fever booster vaccination. The receptor set was obtained from a man between 18 and 35 years old who received the YFV17D yellow fever vaccine.

The chain has TRBV4-3 and TRBJ2-3; TRBD2 aligns across 11 bases. V lost 0 bases to trimming and J lost 1 base; unmatched junction nucleotides: 12. CDR3 length equals 20 residues. Germline-derived CDR1 and CDR2 are LGHNA and YSLEER. DNA of the CDR3: TGCGCCAGCAGCCAAGAGTTTAGGCTAGCGGGGGGTCCTCGCACAGATACGCAGTATTTT. Translating it yields CASSQEFRLAGGPRTDTQYF.

This clonotype showed up many times. V gene TRBV5-1 combines with J gene TRBJ2-3; 7 bases are shared with TRBD2. The CDR3 is made up of 15 amino acids. Germline V gene sequence: CDR1 SGHRS, CDR2 YFSETQ. The ends lost 3 bases at V and 4 bases at J; junction bases unmatched: 8. CDR3 DNA sequence: TGCGCCAGCAGCTCAATAGCGGGTACCTCAGATACGCAGTATTTT. As protein: CASSSIAGTSDTQYF.

Ten or more counts support this clonotype. Written as DNA, the CDR3 is TGTGCCACCCGGGAGAGGGCAACTGAAGCTTTCTTT. This encodes CATRERATEAFF. This chain links TRBV10-3 with TRBJ1-1; no firm D call. Trimming removed 10 bases at V and 5 bases at J, with 14 bases between. The CDR3 has 12 amino acids. The germline V gene has CDR1 ENHRY and CDR2 SYGVKD.

The J gene is TRBJ2-7, the V gene TRBV12-5, with D perhaps matching TRBD1 (6 bases). V was clipped by 9 bases and J by 0 bases, with 12 bases between them. This CDR3 has 13 residues. Germline V CDR1 and CDR2: LGHNT, FRNRAP. The CDR3: CARGTFSSYEQYV. The CDR3 DNA follows: TGTGCTAGGGGGACATTCAGCTCCTACGAGCAGTACGTC.

This clonotype was recorded many times. The chain joins TRBV11-3 to TRBJ2-5, with D hard to call. Per germline, CDR1 SGHNT and CDR2 YENEEA. The V end was cut by 0 bases, the J end by 2 bases, with 10 bases between. CDR3 length: 15 residues. CDR3 in amino acids: CASSLDLAKQETQYF. The CDR3, as DNA: TGTGCCAGCAGCTTAGATCTCGCTAAGCAAGAGACCCAGTACTTC. Using reference TRBV11-3 and TRBJ2-5 for the parts outside the CDR3, the full variable domain is EAGVVQSPRYKIIEKKQPVAFWCNPISGHNTLYWYLQNLGQGPELLIRYENEEAVDDSQLPKDRFSAERLKGVDSTLKIQPAELGDSAVYLCASSLDLAKQETQYFGPGTRLLVL.

The V call is TRBV27, the J call TRBJ1-6; TRBD1 matches at 9 bases. J lost 7 bases, V lost 7 bases, and 5 bases had no gene match. Germline V CDR1 and CDR2: MNHEY, SMNVEV (reference sequence). There are 14 residues in the CDR3. The CDR3 region has the DNA TGTGCCAGCAATCACAGGGGGCCAAATTCACCCCTCCACTTT. Encoded protein: CASNHRGPNSPLHF.

The gene calls are TRBV5-1 and TRBJ2-3, with D unresolved. V lost 0 bases and J lost 6, with 11 bases in between. CDR1 and CDR2 (germline): SGHRS, YFSETQ. This CDR3 has 14 residues. The CDR3 DNA reads as TGCGCCAGCAGCTTGGCCCCTCCAGCCGATACGCAGTATTTT. This gives the protein CASSLAPPADTQYF.

This clonotype was counted many times. The rearrangement links TRBV2 to TRBJ2-1; a weak D match, TRBD2 (6 bases). The germline V and J ends were trimmed by 2 bases and 4 bases, with 12 bases remaining between them. The length of the CDR3 is 15 residues. Germline V gene data show CDR1 as SNHLY and CDR2 as FYNNEI. The CDR3 bases are TGTGCCAGCAGTGAATTAGGGGCGGGGTACAATGAGCAGTTCTTC. Protein product: CASSELGAGYNEQFF.

This clonotype has at least ten counts. The J gene is TRBJ1-6, the V gene TRBV20-1; possible D gene TRBD1, 5 bases. There are 14 residues in the CDR3. From germline, CDR1 is DFQATT and CDR2 SNEGSKA (reference sequence). With 6 bases removed from V and 8 bases from J, the gap between germline ends came to 17 bases. The CDR3 DNA sequence: TGCAGTGCCACCAGCCGGGGGGTGGATTCACCCCTCCACTTT. It specifies CSATSRGVDSPLHF.

This chain links TRBV7-2 with TRBJ2-3, with D perhaps TRBD2 (6 bases). V was shortened by 5 bases and J by 3 bases, with 18 bases between the two germline ends. In germline, CDR1 is SGHTA, CDR2 FQGNSA. The CDR3 loop spans 16 amino acids. The CDR3 protein is CASSAGRGLGTDTQYF. The CDR3 nucleotides read TGTGCCAGCAGCGCTGGACGGGGACTTGGTACAGATACGCAGTATTTT.

The gene calls are TRBV7-2 and TRBJ2-7; the match to TRBD1 covers 7 bases. The CDR3 runs to 14 residues. Per the germline V gene, CDR1 is SGHTA and CDR2 is FQGNSA. J lost 5 bases, V lost 1 base, and 5 bases had no gene match. For the CDR3, the DNA is TGTGCCAGCAGCTTAGACAGGGGAACCCACGAGCAGTACGTC. Its protein product is CASSLDRGTHEQYV.

This clonotype occurred a few times. The chain has TRBV5-4 and TRBJ2-7; maybe TRBD1 (5 bases). With 0 bases removed from V and 12 bases from J, the gap between germline ends came to 19 bases. The germline CDR1 and CDR2 sequences are SGHNT and YYREEE (reference sequence). The CDR3 contains 14 residues. DNA for the CDR3: TGTGCCAGCAGCTTGGGCCAGGGCCAGACCCGGGCGTACTTC. It encodes CASSLGQGQTRAYF. Full variable domain (remainder filled in from reference TRBV5-4 and TRBJ2-7): ETGVTQSPTHLIKTRGQQVTLRCSSQSGHNTVSWYQQALGQGPQFIFQYYREEENGRGNFPPRFSGLQFPNYSSELNVNALELDDSALYLCASSLGQGQTRAYFGPGTRLTVT.

The genes are TRBV25-1 and TRBJ2-6; 7 bases are a match to TRBD2. Trimming at V came to 1 base and at J to 0 bases, leaving 3 bases not matched to a gene. Germline-derived CDR1 and CDR2 are MGHDK and SYGVNS. The CDR3 contains 17 residues. The DNA for the CDR3 is TGTGCCAGCAGTGAATCGGGGGGTTCCTCTGGGGCCAACGTCCTGACTTTC. This gives the protein CASSESGGSSGANVLTF.

The CDR3 DNA is TGTGCCAGCAGCTCCGGACTAGCAAGGGTGGAAGAGACCCAGTACTTC. It yields the protein CASSSGLARVEETQYF. The genes are TRBV7-2 and TRBJ2-5; 8 bases fit TRBD2. The CDR3 is 16 residues long. Trimming cost V 4 bases and J 3 bases; bases outside gene matches: 10. The germline CDR1 and CDR2 sequences are SGHTA and FQGNSA. The whole variable domain, filled in from reference TRBV7-2 and TRBJ2-5, reads GAGVSQSPSNKVTEKGKDVELRCDPISGHTALYWYRQSLGQGLEFLIYFQGNSAPDKSGLPSDRFSAERTGGSVSTLTIQRTQQEDSAVYLCASSSGLARVEETQYFGPGTRLLVL.

This clonotype was found many times. The chain couples TRBV5-1 to TRBJ2-1; no clear D gene. This CDR3 region has 16 residues. Trimming cost V 1 base and J 2 bases, with 13 bases left between them. Germline V gene lookup returns CDR1 SGHRS and CDR2 YFSETQ. The CDR3 loop is CASSLPTESAYNEQFF. The DNA of the CDR3 is TGCGCCAGCAGCTTGCCCACAGAAAGCGCCTACAATGAGCAGTTCTTC.

This clonotype has at least ten counts. J is TRBJ1-1 and V is TRBV12-3 or TRBV12-4, with no clear D. Trimming took 6 bases from V and 0 from J, leaving 11 bases between them. This CDR3 has 14 amino acids. CDR3 bases: TGTGCCAGCAGCCCGGCCCTCATGAACACTGAAGCTTTCTTT. It encodes CASSPALMNTEAFF.

This clonotype showed up many times. The V and J genes are TRBV12-3 or TRBV12-4 and TRBJ1-2; D gene ambiguous. The CDR3 contains 11 residues. V lost 0 bases to trimming and J lost 9 bases, with 5 bases between them. CDR3 nucleotide sequence: TGTGCCAGCAGTTTAGCCCAAAGCTACACCTTC. This codes for CASSLAQSYTF.

The chain carries TRBV7-2 and TRBJ1-5, with 8 bases matching TRBD1. Germline CDR1 reads SGHTA; CDR2 reads FQGNSA. J lost 0 bases, V lost 0 bases, and 10 bases had no gene match. The CDR3 has 19 residues. CDR3 nucleotide sequence: TGTGCCAGCAGCTTAGCATTCGGCAGGGGGCCCTATAGCAATCAGCCCCAGCATTTT. It translates to CASSLAFGRGPYSNQPQHF.

The table lists this clonotype with a few counts. This chain connects TRBV4-2 to TRBJ2-3; 10 bases are shared with TRBD2. CDR3 length: 17 residues. The germline V gene has CDR1 LGHNA and CDR2 YNFKEQ. Trimming at V came to 2 bases and at J to 2 bases, leaving 7 bases not matched to a gene. This chain's CDR3 is CASSQWPSGGVTDTQYF. DNA of the CDR3: TGTGCCAGCAGCCAATGGCCCAGCGGGGGGGTCACAGATACGCAGTATTTT.

At least ten counts were recorded for this clonotype. This chain uses TRBV12-3 or TRBV12-4 with TRBJ2-1; a weak D match, TRBD1 (5 bases). The CDR3 spans 15 residues. V was shortened by 6 bases and J by 3 bases, with 15 bases between the two germline ends. CDR3 sequence: CASSPNRQNYNEQFF. The CDR3 DNA is TGTGCCAGCAGCCCTAACAGACAGAACTACAATGAGCAGTTCTTC.

This clonotype was found many times. This sequence joins TRBV7-2 and TRBJ2-7, with 9 positions matching TRBD1. Trimming removed 4 bases from V and 5 bases from J; junction bases left unmatched: 9. CDR3 length equals 15 residues. In germline, CDR1 is SGHTA, CDR2 FQGNSA. The CDR3 is CASSSTAGQGNEQYF. DNA for the CDR3: TGTGCCAGCAGCTCTACGGCAGGACAGGGGAACGAGCAGTACTTC.

The table lists this clonotype with many counts. The chain uses TRBV7-2 and TRBJ1-2; TRBD1 might be the D (5 bases). The V gene lost 3 bases and the J gene lost 3 bases, with 11 bases spanning the gap. There are 14 residues in the CDR3. Looked up from germline, CDR1 is SGHTA and CDR2 is FQGNSA. This CDR3 reads CASSFTGWDYGYTF. The DNA for the CDR3 is TGTGCCAGCAGCTTCACAGGTTGGGACTATGGCTACACCTTC.

About this clonotype: One end of the junction does not line up with germline, which may come from a read error. The chain couples TRBV30 to TRBJ2-7, with TRBD1 as a possible D gene (5 bases). CDR1 and CDR2 (germline): GTSNPN, SVGIG (reference sequence). The CDR3 has 12 residues. This chain's CDR3 is CAWSGISSEQYF. CDR3 DNA: TGTGCCTGGTCAGGGATTTCCTCCGAGCAGTACTTC.

This clonotype was counted at least ten times. The V call is TRBV6-2 or TRBV6-3, the J call TRBJ1-6, with a possible D match to TRBD1 (6 bases). V was shortened by 2 bases and J by 13 bases, with 15 bases between the two germline ends. CDR3 size: 14 residues. Germline assignment: CDR1 MNHEY and CDR2 SVGEGT. The CDR3 protein is CASSYPRPGDPLHF. CDR3 nucleotide sequence: TGTGCCAGCAGTTACCCTCGGCCAGGGGATCCCCTCCACTTT.

The chain carries TRBV5-1 and TRBJ2-1; D not certain. V gave up 3 bases and J gave up 8 bases, with 18 bases separating them. Germline V gene lookup returns CDR1 SGHRS and CDR2 YFSETQ. CDR3 length: 15 amino acids. The CDR3 sequence: CASSSNTRRSHEQFF. CDR3 nucleotides: TGCGCCAGCAGCTCGAATACCCGACGGAGCCATGAGCAGTTCTTC.

This clonotype showed up just a few times. The rearrangement links TRBV5-1 to TRBJ1-1; D perhaps matches TRBD1 (6 bases). Germline CDR1 and CDR2: SGHRS and YFSETQ. V lost 4 bases and J 4 bases, leaving 17 bases between the germline ends. The CDR3 has 15 residues. CDR3 loop: CASSLRTVRGTEAFF. As DNA, the CDR3 is TGCGCCAGCAGCCTCCGGACAGTTAGGGGCACTGAAGCTTTCTTT.

The chain carries TRBV6-5 and TRBJ2-7; maybe TRBD2 (5 bases). Trimming pared 4 bases from V and 5 bases from J, leaving 15 bases between. Per the germline V gene, CDR1 is MNHEY and CDR2 is SVGAGI. This CDR3 comprises 14 residues. In DNA form, the CDR3 reads TGTGCCAGCAGTTTATCGGGAACCGGTCACGAGCAGTACGTC. Protein: CASSLSGTGHEQYV.